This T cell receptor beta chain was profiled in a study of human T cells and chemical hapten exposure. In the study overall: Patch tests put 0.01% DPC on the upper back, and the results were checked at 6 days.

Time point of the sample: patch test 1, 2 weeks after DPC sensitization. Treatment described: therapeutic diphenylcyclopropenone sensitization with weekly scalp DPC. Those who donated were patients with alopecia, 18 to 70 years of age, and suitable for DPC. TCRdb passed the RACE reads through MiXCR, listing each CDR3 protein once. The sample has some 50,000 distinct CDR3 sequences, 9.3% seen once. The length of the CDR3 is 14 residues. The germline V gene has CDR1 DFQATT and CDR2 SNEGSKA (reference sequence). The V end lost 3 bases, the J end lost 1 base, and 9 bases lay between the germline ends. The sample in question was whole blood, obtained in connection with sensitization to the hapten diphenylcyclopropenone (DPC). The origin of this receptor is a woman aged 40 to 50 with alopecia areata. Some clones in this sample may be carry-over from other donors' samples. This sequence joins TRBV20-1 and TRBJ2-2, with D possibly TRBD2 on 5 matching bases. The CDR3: CSARRRGNTGELFF. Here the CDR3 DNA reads TGCAGTGCTAGGCGCCGGGGGAACACCGGGGAGCTGTTTTTT.